This T cell receptor beta chain derives from a study of glioma-infiltrating T cells after dendritic cell vaccination. In the study overall: Three intradermal dendritic cell vaccine injections were given every two weeks. General study findings and limits: TCR clonality showed no direct relationship with survival. Longer survival after dendritic cell vaccination followed higher pretreatment TIL content.

The CDR3 sequence is 16 residues long. Germline CDR1 reads SQVTM; CDR2 reads ANQGSEA. V gave up 6 bases and J gave up 1 base; unmatched junction bases: 13. Patients had residual fresh-frozen tumor tissue and more than two years of survival data. Data came from immunoSEQ multiplex PCR; TCRdb stores just in-frame clones and leaves some out. The profile shows around 100,000 clones, roughly 81% of them singletons. As regards this clone: Its antigen is unknown.

Here the sequenced sample was blood, taken before dendritic cell vaccination. The J gene is TRBJ2-5, the V gene TRBV29-1; 8 nucleotides line up with TRBD2. This receptor was identified in a human donor with glioblastoma. This CDR3 is CSVPGLGGARQETQYF. CDR3 DNA sequence: TGCAGCGTCCCGGGACTAGGGGGGGCCCGCCAAGAGACCCAGTACTTC.